Listed here are 20 T cell receptor beta chains from one sample, sequenced in a study of cytomegalovirus exposure and HLA in healthy donors. It was with 60 Vbeta and 13 Jbeta primers that the PCR ran. Sequencing used immunoSEQ multiplex PCR; TCRdb keeps in-frame clones, though not all of them. The sample has 150,000 to 200,000 clones; 75% to 90% are singletons. Sequencing was done on a sample of PBMCs. The origin of the receptors is a male donor in good health and CMV-seronegative.

The chain uses TRBV5-1 and TRBJ2-1; TRBD2 agrees at 13 bases. Germline V gene sequence: CDR1 SGHRS, CDR2 YFSETQ. V lost 2 bases and J lost 7; bases outside the gene matches: 3. CDR3 length: 15 residues. The CDR3 DNA is TGCGCCAGCAGCTTCGGGACTAGCGGGGCGAATGAGCAGTTCTTC. It translates to CASSFGTSGANEQFF.

The chain combines TRBV19 with TRBJ2-3, with D perhaps matching TRBD1 (6 bases). Germline CDR1 is LNHDA and CDR2 is SQIVND (reference sequence). Trimming removed 2 bases from V and 5 bases from J, with 11 bases in between. The CDR3 length is 14 residues. The CDR3 DNA follows: TGTGCCAGTAGTATAATACACAGGGAAGATACGCAGTATTTT. Its protein is CASSIIHREDTQYF. The full variable domain, completed using reference TRBV19 and TRBJ2-3, is DGGITQSPKYLFRKEGQNVTLSCEQNLNHDAMYWYRQDPGQGLRLIYYSQIVNDFQKGDIAEGYSVSREKKESFPLTVTSAQKNPTAFYLCASSIIHREDTQYFGPGTRLTVL.

V and J are TRBV5-1 and TRBJ2-5; D unclear. Germline-derived CDR1 and CDR2 are SGHRS and YFSETQ. V lost 0 bases to trimming and J lost 1 base, with 7 bases between them. The CDR3 loop spans 14 amino acids. The CDR3, as DNA: TGCGCCAGCAGCTTGGCAGGCAGCCAAGAGACCCAGTACTTC. Translation gives CASSLAGSQETQYF.

This chain joins TRBV5-5 and TRBJ1-3; 7 nucleotides match TRBD1. The germline V gene encodes CDR1 SGHKS and CDR2 YYEKEE (reference sequence). There are 13 residues in the CDR3. The J segment lost 2 bases and the V segment lost 7 bases, leaving 3 bases of the junction unmatched. The CDR3 region is CASHGTAGNTIYF. CDR3 bases: TGTGCCAGCCACGGGACAGCTGGAAACACCATATATTTT.

V and J are TRBV19 and TRBJ1-1, with TRBD1 identical over 10 bases. The ends lost 3 bases at V and 6 bases at J; junction bases unmatched: 10. The CDR3 covers 16 residues. Germline assignment: CDR1 LNHDA and CDR2 SQIVND (reference sequence). The CDR3 nucleotides are TGTGCCAGTAGTATGGGGGACAGGGGAAGGGTTTCTGAAGCTTTCTTT. Translating gives CASSMGDRGRVSEAFF.

The rearrangement uses TRBV29-1 and TRBJ1-1; 9 bases fit TRBD1. The CDR3 length is 13 residues. Germline loops: CDR1 SQVTM, CDR2 ANQGSEA. The V and J ends lost 6 bases and 5 bases, in that order; junction bases with no gene match: 7. CDR3 DNA: TGCAGCGTCGAACAGGGGGCGCGTACTGAAGCTTTCTTT. Translating it yields CSVEQGARTEAFF.

This clone was picked up one time. The rearrangement uses TRBV18 and TRBJ1-5; 7 positions agree with TRBD1. Germline V gene sequence: CDR1 KGHSH, CDR2 LQKENI. The CDR3 length is 14 residues. V lost 3 bases, J lost 5 bases, and 4 bases stayed unmatched. The CDR3 loop reads CASSPGQRYQPQHF. CDR3 DNA: TGTGCCAGCTCACCGGGACAGCGGTATCAGCCCCAGCATTTT.

The V and J genes are TRBV6-1 and TRBJ2-2; 8 bases fit TRBD1. Germline-derived CDR1 and CDR2 are MNHNS and SASEGT. J gave up 5 bases and V 4 bases, and 21 bases lay outside the gene matches. This CDR3 region has 20 residues. The CDR3 DNA reads TGTGCCAGCAGTGGTGTCCGGGACAGGAGAATTATAGGGAGTACCGGGGAGCTGTTTTTT. Its translation: CASSGVRDRRIIGSTGELFF.

This clone was counted between two and nine times. J is TRBJ2-7 and V is TRBV6-1; possible D gene TRBD1, 6 bases. V gave up 7 bases and J gave up 2 bases, with 15 bases separating them. There are 14 residues in the CDR3. CDR1 MNHNS and CDR2 SASEGT come from the germline V gene. The chain's CDR3 is CASTETKGAYEQYF. Here the CDR3 DNA reads TGTGCCAGCACCGAAACGAAGGGGGCCTACGAGCAGTACTTC.

This rearrangement joins TRBV4-1 to TRBJ2-2, with 7 positions matching TRBD1. Losses at the gene ends were 3 bases for V and 6 bases for J; bases not matched to a gene: 13. Germline V gives CDR1 MGHRA, CDR2 YSYEKL. This CDR3 contains 17 residues. CDR3 residues: CASSQGQQLIRAGELFF. In DNA, the CDR3 is TGCGCCAGCAGCCAGGGACAGCAGCTCATTAGGGCCGGGGAGCTGTTTTTT.

This clone has only one observation. The rearrangement joins TRBV10-1 to TRBJ1-5, with unresolved D. Trimming took off 10 bases at V and 0 bases at J, with 19 bases between the two ends. CDR1 and CDR2 (germline): WNHNN, SYGVQD (reference sequence). The CDR3 length is 16 residues. CDR3 sequence: CAIRTLAGLSNQPQHF. The CDR3 bases are TGCGCCATCCGGACGCTCGCGGGCCTTAGCAATCAGCCCCAGCATTTT.

This chain links TRBV7-9 with TRBJ1-4; TRBD1 matches 9 bases. J was trimmed by 7 bases and V by 5 bases; bases with no gene match: 8. The CDR3 spans 15 residues. Looked up from germline, CDR1 is SEHNR and CDR2 is FQNEAQ (reference sequence). CDR3 DNA sequence: TGTGCCAGCAGCGCCCGTGGACAGGGGAGTGAAAAACTGTTTTTT. It translates to CASSARGQGSEKLFF.

The rearrangement joins TRBV5-1 to TRBJ2-7, with D unclear. The CDR3 has 16 residues. V lost 0 bases, J lost 0 bases, and 13 bases lay in between. The V gene's germline CDR1 is SGHRS and CDR2 YFSETQ. The CDR3 reads CASSLGASKSSYEQYF. CDR3 sequence (DNA): TGCGCCAGCAGCTTGGGGGCCAGCAAAAGCTCCTACGAGCAGTACTTC.

The rearrangement joins TRBV19 to TRBJ1-5; 8 nucleotides align to TRBD1. Trimming at V came to 8 bases and at J to 0 bases, leaving 0 bases not matched to a gene. CDR1 LNHDA and CDR2 SQIVND come from the germline V gene (reference sequence). There are 13 residues in the CDR3. CDR3 in amino acids: CASGQGSNQPQHF. The CDR3 DNA follows: TGTGCCAGTGGACAGGGTAGCAATCAGCCCCAGCATTTT.

The V gene is TRBV5-1, the J gene TRBJ2-6, with D possibly matching TRBD2 (7 bases). The CDR3 is 17 amino acids. Germline lookup yields CDR1 SGHRS and CDR2 YFSETQ. V gave up 0 bases and J gave up 2 bases, with 12 bases separating them. The CDR3 nucleotides are TGCGCCAGCAGCTTGGAGGGGGGGGCGCCTGGGGCCAACGTCCTGACTTTC. Amino acids: CASSLEGGAPGANVLTF.

This rearrangement joins TRBV10-3 to TRBJ2-2; TRBD1 aligns across 7 bases. J gave up 7 bases and V 5 bases, and 10 bases lay outside the gene matches. Germline V gene lookup returns CDR1 ENHRY and CDR2 SYGVKD. The CDR3 covers 15 residues. CDR3 bases: TGTGCCATCAGTCTATATAGGGGGCAAGGCGGGGAGCTGTTTTTT. It encodes CAISLYRGQGGELFF.

The rearrangement links TRBV29-1 to TRBJ1-1; possibly TRBD1 for D (5 bases). This CDR3 spans 13 amino acids. V gave up 0 bases and J gave up 3 bases, with 8 bases separating them. CDR1 is SQVTM, CDR2 ANQGSEA, per germline. CDR3 sequence reads: CSVEDRGDTEAFF. The DNA for the CDR3 is TGCAGCGTTGAAGATAGGGGTGACACTGAAGCTTTCTTT.

V is TRBV5-4 and J is TRBJ1-2, with a possible D match to TRBD1 (5 bases). This CDR3 region has 13 residues. Per germline, CDR1 SGHNT and CDR2 YYREEE (reference sequence). Trimming took 3 bases from V and 4 from J, leaving 10 bases between them. The CDR3 spells CASSWRGGYGYTF. The DNA of the CDR3 is TGTGCCAGCAGCTGGAGGGGTGGCTATGGCTACACCTTC.

V usage is TRBV28 and J usage is TRBJ1-2; D not certain. V dropped 3 bases and J dropped 4 bases, with 6 bases sitting between them. Per the germline V gene, CDR1 is MDHEN and CDR2 is SYDVKM. This CDR3 has 12 residues. CDR3 sequence reads: CASSFGVYGYTF. The CDR3, as DNA: TGTGCCAGCAGTTTCGGGGTCTATGGCTACACCTTC.

This clone showed up just a few times. The gene calls are TRBV5-8 and TRBJ2-7, with 7 bases fitting TRBD1. CDR1 and CDR2 from the germline V gene are SGHTS and YDEGEE. This CDR3 spans 14 amino acids. V gave up 4 bases and J gave up 7 bases; unmatched junction bases: 11. The CDR3 DNA is TGTGCCAGCAGCCCCGGGACAGAGGCGGAGGAGCAGTACTTC. Translating gives CASSPGTEAEEQYF.